The 8 T cell receptor beta chains presented below share a single source sample, sequenced in a study of technical replicates of blood from four donors. Assay used: immunoSEQ multiplex PCR; TCRdb lists only in-frame clones, some missing. This table holds about 56,000 clones, more than 90% found once. Sequencing used PBMCs. The receptors originated from a human donor in good health. Some clones in this sample may be carry-over from other donors' samples.

The chain joins TRBV6-1 to TRBJ1-2; TRBD1 agrees at 7 bases. The CDR3 is made up of 15 amino acids. Germline V lookup: CDR1 MNHNS, CDR2 SASEGT. Losses at the gene ends were 5 bases for V and 4 bases for J; bases not matched to a gene: 10. The CDR3, as DNA: TGTGCCAGCAGTAAAACAGGGGCGCGCGCCTATGGCTACACCTTC. This codes for CASSKTGARAYGYTF.

This chain joins TRBV29-1 and TRBJ2-5, with TRBD2 matching 9 bases. The CDR3 extends over 15 amino acids. The ends lost 0 bases at V and 5 bases at J; junction bases unmatched: 7. Germline CDR1 and CDR2: SQVTM and ANQGSEA. The CDR3 DNA follows: TGCAGCGTTGAAGATCCAGCGGGGGGTGGGGAGACCCAGTACTTC. The encoded protein is CSVEDPAGGGETQYF.

The chain carries TRBV5-1 and TRBJ2-1; 8 bases line up with TRBD2. This CDR3 has 15 amino acids. Germline V gene lookup returns CDR1 SGHRS and CDR2 YFSETQ. J was trimmed by 8 bases and V by 1 base; bases with no gene match: 8. The CDR3 protein is CASSLPTGGAYEQFF. The DNA of the CDR3 is TGCGCCAGCAGCTTGCCTACCGGGGGGGCTTATGAGCAGTTCTTC.

The chain has TRBV7-6 and TRBJ2-3; D may be TRBD1 (6 bases). The CDR3 is made up of 15 amino acids. Deletions cut 5 bases from V and 6 bases from J, with 18 bases between. Germline V gene lookup returns CDR1 SGHVS and CDR2 FNYEAQ. CDR3 in amino acids: CASSHEPQGPDTQYF. For the CDR3, the DNA is TGTGCCAGCAGCCATGAACCCCAGGGGCCCGATACGCAGTATTTT.

The J gene is TRBJ1-2, the V gene TRBV29-1, with TRBD1 matching over 10 bases. Germline CDR1 is SQVTM and CDR2 is ANQGSEA. There are 13 residues in the CDR3. The J segment lost 5 bases and the V segment lost 4 bases, leaving 4 bases of the junction unmatched. In DNA form, the CDR3 reads TGCAGCGTTGTTGGGACAGGGGTTTATGGCTACACCTTC. As protein: CSVVGTGVYGYTF.

The chain joins TRBV15 to TRBJ2-2; TRBD2 is a possible D gene (5 bases). The CDR3 is made up of 13 amino acids. Deletions cut 3 bases from V and 4 bases from J, with 6 bases between. Germline V gene data show CDR1 as LNHNV and CDR2 as YYDKDF (reference sequence). The CDR3 region has the DNA TGTGCCACCAGCAGGGAGGTCACCGGGGAGCTGTTTTTT. Its protein is CATSREVTGELFF.

V is TRBV13 and J is TRBJ2-7; 13 nucleotides line up with TRBD2. Unmatched junction bases numbered 6, after V lost 3 bases and J lost 7 bases. In germline, CDR1 is PRHDT, CDR2 FYEKMQ (reference sequence). This CDR3 is built from 15 residues. The CDR3 DNA sequence: TGTGCCAGCAGCTTTGGACTAGCGGGAGTGCGGGAGCAGTACTTC. Translation: CASSFGLAGVREQYF.

CDR3 in amino acids: CASSSEGVRDEQFF. The CDR3 nucleotides read TGTGCCAGCAGCTCTGAGGGGGTAAGGGATGAGCAGTTCTTC. V gene TRBV7-9 combines with J gene TRBJ2-1; D possibly corresponds to TRBD1 (6 bases). There are 14 residues in the CDR3. Germline V CDR1 and CDR2: SEHNR, FQNEAQ (reference sequence). Trimming pared 4 bases from V and 8 bases from J, leaving 15 bases between.